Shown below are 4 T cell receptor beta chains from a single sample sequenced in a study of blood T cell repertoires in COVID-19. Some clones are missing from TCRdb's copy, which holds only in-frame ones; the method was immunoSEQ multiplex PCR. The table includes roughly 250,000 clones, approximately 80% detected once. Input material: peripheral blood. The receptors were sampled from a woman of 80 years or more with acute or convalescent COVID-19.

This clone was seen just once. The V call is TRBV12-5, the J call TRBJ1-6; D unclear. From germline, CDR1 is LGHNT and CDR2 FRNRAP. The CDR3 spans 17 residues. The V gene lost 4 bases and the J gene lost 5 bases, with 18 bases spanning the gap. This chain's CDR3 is CASGYVLASSNNSPLHF. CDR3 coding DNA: TGTGCTAGTGGTTACGTCCTCGCGTCCTCAAATAATTCACCCCTCCACTTT. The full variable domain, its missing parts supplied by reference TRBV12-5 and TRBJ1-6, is DARVTQTPRHKVTEMGQEVTMRCQPILGHNTVFWYRQTMMQGLELLAYFRNRAPLDDSGMPKDRFSAEMPDATLATLKIQPSEPRDSAVYFCASGYVLASSNNSPLHFGNGTRLTVT.

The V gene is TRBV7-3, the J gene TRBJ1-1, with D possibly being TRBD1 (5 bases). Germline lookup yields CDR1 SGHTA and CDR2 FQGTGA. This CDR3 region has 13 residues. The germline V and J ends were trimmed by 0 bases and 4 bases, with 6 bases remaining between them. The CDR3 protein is CASSLTQGTEAFF. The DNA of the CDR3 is TGTGCCAGCAGCTTAACCCAGGGCACTGAAGCTTTCTTT.

Written as DNA, the CDR3 is TGTGCCAGCAGCCAAGATCAGAATCAGCCCCAGCATTTT. It codes for CASSQDQNQPQHF. This sequence joins TRBV3-1 (or the pseudogene TRBV3-2) and TRBJ1-5; D remains unclear. V lost 0 bases and J lost 4, with 4 bases in between. This CDR3 contains 13 residues. Germline-derived CDR1 and CDR2 are LGHDT and YNNKEL (reference sequence).

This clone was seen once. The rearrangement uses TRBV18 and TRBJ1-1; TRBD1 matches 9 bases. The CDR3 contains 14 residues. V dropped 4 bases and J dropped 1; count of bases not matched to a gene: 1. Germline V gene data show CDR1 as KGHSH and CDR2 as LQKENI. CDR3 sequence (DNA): TGTGCCAGCTCACTGGACAGGGGGAACACTGAAGCTTTCTTT. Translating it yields CASSLDRGNTEAFF.